The TCR beta chain described here comes from a study of identical twins. Study-level findings and limits: In zero-insertion analyses, partial confounding could arise from invariant MAIT and iNKT cells.

Each CDR3 protein gets one entry after TCRdb re-called the 5' RACE reads with MiXCR. The table has approximately 220,000 distinct CDR3 sequences, 7.5% seen once; the top ten hold around 5%. This clonotype was recorded at least ten times. Antigen: not known. This sample was also put to use in a study of yellow fever vaccine responses in identical twins.

The sequencing input was CD8+ T cells sorted from blood. The clonotype originates from a woman aged 18-30 years in good health.

The CDR3 loop reads CASSFEMTSYNEQFF. The CDR3 DNA follows: TGTGCCAGCAGCTTCGAGATGACCTCCTACAATGAGCAGTTCTTC. The chain links TRBV7-6 to TRBJ2-1; D not resolved. The CDR3 runs to 15 residues. Looked up from germline, CDR1 is SGHVS and CDR2 is FNYEAQ. The V end was cut by 3 bases, the J end by 0 bases, with 9 bases between.